The clone carrying this T cell receptor (beta chain) turned up a few times. Antigen: not known. The source of the sample is a study of beta chain features in type 1 diabetes. General study points: In every one of the four CD4+ subsets, TCRB CDR3s were moderately but significantly shorter in Type 1 diabetes patients.

Of the isolated RNA, all was reverse transcribed, and so the sequenced material was expressed TCRB transcripts. Repertoires were generated with immunoSEQ multiplex PCR, while TCRdb's copy carries only in-frame clones and drops some. In the table there are 850,000 to 900,000 clones, under 20% of which are singletons. Germline CDR1 is SGHAT and CDR2 is FQNNGV. Trimming took off 5 bases at V and 2 bases at J, with 10 bases between the two ends. The CDR3 extends over 13 amino acids. The V gene is TRBV11-2, the J gene TRBJ2-7; D gene uncertain. This clonotype originated in a woman between 18 and 29 years old in good health. The sequenced sample was naive CD4+ T cells from blood. DNA of the CDR3: TGTGCCAGCAGCCGCAGAGACACCTACGAGCAGTACTTC. Residues: CASSRRDTYEQYF.